The T cell receptor (beta chain) under discussion was sequenced for a study of monozygotic twins with inflammatory bowel disease. Germline V gives CDR1 SGHTA, CDR2 FQGNSA. The length of the CDR3 is 15 residues. TCRdb reanalyzed the 5' RACE reads and collapses them to one entry per CDR3 protein, without DNA. This table holds fewer than 550,000 distinct CDR3 sequences. The TCR sequence derives from a human donor with ulcerative colitis or Crohn's disease, or a healthy co-twin of an affected twin (not recorded which). Sequenced input: blood. V usage is TRBV7-2 and J usage is TRBJ1-1. CDR3 sequence: CASSDPQYMNTEAFF. Combining the CDR3 with reference TRBV7-2 and TRBJ1-1 gives the whole variable domain GAGVSQSPSNKVTEKGKDVELRCDPISGHTALYWYRQSLGQGLEFLIYFQGNSAPDKSGLPSDRFSAERTGGSVSTLTIQRTQQEDSAVYLCASSDPQYMNTEAFFGQGTRLTVV.